What follows are 27 T cell receptor beta chains derived from one specimen sequenced in a study of control samples from healthy donors and cancer patients. Produced via immunoSEQ multiplex PCR; TCRdb's table is partial and in-frame only. The sample comprises 100,000 or so clones, approximately 80% of which are singletons, and 10% to 13% rests with the top ten. The sequenced sample consisted of blood. These receptors all come from a woman under 40 in good health.

Turning to this clone: Other DNA sequences in the sample encode the same CDR3. J is TRBJ2-3 and V is TRBV6-2 or TRBV6-3, with TRBD1 as a possible D gene (6 bases). The CDR3 consists of 16 residues. V was shortened by 0 bases and J by 3 bases, with 13 bases between the two germline ends. Germline V gene data show CDR1 as MNHEY and CDR2 as SVGEGT. The CDR3 is CASSYSSRGGTDTQYF. CDR3 DNA: TGTGCCAGCAGTTACTCTTCCAGGGGTGGTACAGATACGCAGTATTTT.

The chain recombines TRBV15 with TRBJ1-3; D is ambiguous. Deletions cut 0 bases from V and 7 bases from J, with 4 bases between. There are 12 residues in the CDR3. The germline CDR1 and CDR2 sequences are LNHNV and YYDKDF (reference sequence). The CDR3 DNA follows: TGTGCCACCAGCAGAGATTTGAACACCATATATTTT. This codes for CATSRDLNTIYF.

This clone was detected once. V gene TRBV7-2 combines with J gene TRBJ2-2, with TRBD1 matching 7 bases. Germline CDR1 reads SGHTA; CDR2 reads FQGNSA. The length of the CDR3 is 15 residues. V gave up 3 bases and J gave up 3 bases; unmatched junction bases: 4. The CDR3 reads CASSLGQGDTGELFF. DNA for the CDR3: TGTGCCAGCAGCTTGGGCCAGGGGGACACCGGGGAGCTGTTTTTT.

This chain uses TRBV5-1 with TRBJ1-3; 9 bases are a match to TRBD1. Germline CDR1 SGHRS, CDR2 YFSETQ. CDR3 size: 16 residues. J gave up 3 bases and V 4 bases, and 8 bases lay outside the gene matches. The DNA of the CDR3 is TGCGCCAGCAGCCTCCCCGGGACAGGGAGTGGAAACACCATATATTTT. Amino acids: CASSLPGTGSGNTIYF.

V usage is TRBV4-3 and J usage is TRBJ2-3, with 7 nucleotides matching TRBD1. V lost 0 bases to trimming and J lost 3 bases; unmatched junction nucleotides: 12. Germline V gene sequence: CDR1 LGHNA, CDR2 YSLEER. CDR3 length: 18 residues. The chain's CDR3 is CASSQDHRQGFLTDTQYF. CDR3 in DNA: TGCGCCAGCAGCCAAGATCATCGACAGGGTTTTTTGACAGATACGCAGTATTTT.

This chain connects TRBV19 to TRBJ1-2; D is unclear. Germline V gene sequence: CDR1 LNHDA, CDR2 SQIVND (reference sequence). Trimming left V 6 bases short and J 8 bases short, with 19 bases between. The CDR3 covers 14 residues. As DNA, the CDR3 is TGTGCCAGTAGCCCAGACTCGGAGGCTGGCGGCTACACCTTC. This codes for CASSPDSEAGGYTF.

V gene TRBV27 combines with J gene TRBJ1-5, with D unresolved. Trimming stripped 5 bases from V and 6 bases from J, with 20 bases between. Germline V CDR1 and CDR2: MNHEY, SMNVEV (reference sequence). This CDR3 is 16 amino acids long. The CDR3 here is CASSPTHSGPAQPQHF. The CDR3 DNA follows: TGTGCCAGCAGTCCTACCCACAGCGGACCGGCTCAGCCCCAGCATTTT.

The gene calls are TRBV5-1 and TRBJ2-1; TRBD2 matches at 8 bases. Losses at the gene ends were 4 bases for V and 5 bases for J; bases not matched to a gene: 5. The length of the CDR3 is 14 residues. The germline V gene has CDR1 SGHRS and CDR2 YFSETQ. For the CDR3, the DNA is TGCGCCAGCAGCAGACGAGCGGGGGACAATGAGCAGTTCTTC. Its translation is CASSRRAGDNEQFF.

The rearrangement uses TRBV5-1 and TRBJ2-1; 13 nucleotides align to TRBD2. The CDR3 totals 15 residues. The V gene end was trimmed by 3 bases and the J gene end by 6 bases; junction bases not matched to a gene: 3. CDR1 and CDR2 (germline): SGHRS, YFSETQ. CDR3 in DNA: TGCGCCAGCAGCTCGGGACTAGCGGGGAGCAATGAGCAGTTCTTC. Amino acids: CASSSGLAGSNEQFF.

This sequence joins TRBV16 and TRBJ2-7, with 9 nucleotides matching TRBD1. V lost 4 bases and J lost 7; bases outside the gene matches: 11. This CDR3 is built from 15 residues. Per germline, CDR1 KGHSY and CDR2 FQNENV. The CDR3 DNA follows: TGTGCCAGCAGCCCTATAGGGACAGGGCCGGGGGAGCAGTACTTC. It yields the protein CASSPIGTGPGEQYF.

The chain is built from TRBV7-2 and TRBJ2-7; TRBD2 might be the D (5 bases). Germline CDR1 is SGHTA and CDR2 is FQGNSA. V was clipped by 5 bases and J by 4 bases, with 12 bases between them. The CDR3 is 13 residues long. The CDR3 loop reads CASSMDWTYEQYF. CDR3 nucleotide sequence: TGTGCCAGCAGCATGGACTGGACGTACGAGCAGTACTTC.

In this sample, this clone turned up a few times. The chain is built from TRBV20-1 and TRBJ2-1; 7 nucleotides align to TRBD2. The V gene end was trimmed by 3 bases and the J gene end by 12 bases; junction bases not matched to a gene: 5. CDR1 and CDR2 from the germline V gene are DFQATT and SNEGSKA (reference sequence). The CDR3 runs to 11 residues. The CDR3 DNA reads as TGCAGTGCTAGGGGAGGGCCGACGCAGTTCTTC. Translating gives CSARGGPTQFF.

In this sample, this clone turned up a few times. J is TRBJ1-1 and V is TRBV18; TRBD1 might be the D (5 bases). The V and J ends lost 3 bases and 3 bases respectively, with 14 bases between them. Germline-derived CDR1 and CDR2 are KGHSH and LQKENI. This CDR3 spans 15 amino acids. The CDR3 sequence is CASSPNAGGDTEAFF. CDR3 in DNA: TGTGCCAGCTCACCGAATGCTGGGGGGGACACTGAAGCTTTCTTT. Full variable domain (rest looked up from reference TRBV18 and TRBJ1-1): NAGVMQNPRHLVRRRGQEARLRCSPMKGHSHVYWYRQLPEEGLKFMVYLQKENIIDESGMPKERFSAEFPKEGPSILRIQQVVRGDSAAYFCASSPNAGGDTEAFFGQGTRLTVV.

As to this clone: The junction does not match germline at one end; this may be a read error. The gene calls are TRBV5-1 and TRBJ2-7; D remains unclear. The germline V gene has CDR1 SGHRS and CDR2 YFSETQ. The CDR3 is made up of 11 amino acids. Here the CDR3 reads CASRLGYEQYF. CDR3 coding DNA: TGCGCCAGCAGATTGGGCTACGAGCAGTACTTC.

The V and J genes are TRBV5-1 and TRBJ2-3, with TRBD2 identical over 9 bases. This CDR3 is built from 16 residues. V lost 0 bases, J lost 2 bases, and 4 bases stayed unmatched. Germline V gives CDR1 SGHRS, CDR2 YFSETQ. CDR3 DNA sequence: TGCGCCAGCAGCTTGGTCAGCGGGGGGAACACAGATACGCAGTATTTT. Encoded protein: CASSLVSGGNTDTQYF.

The gene calls are TRBV3-1 (or the pseudogene TRBV3-2) and TRBJ1-1; 7 nucleotides line up with TRBD1. The CDR3 contains 15 residues. The trim removed 0 bases at V and 1 base at J, leaving 2 bases unmatched. Germline CDR1 reads LGHDT; CDR2 reads YNNKEL (reference sequence). The CDR3 DNA is TGTGCCAGCAGCCAAGAGGGACAGCAGAACACTGAAGCTTTCTTT. Protein sequence: CASSQEGQQNTEAFF.

This clone was recorded only once. The rearrangement links TRBV3-1 (or the pseudogene TRBV3-2) to TRBJ2-7; 7 positions agree with TRBD2. The CDR3 covers 14 residues. V dropped 4 bases and J dropped 7; count of bases not matched to a gene: 10. Germline assignment: CDR1 LGHDT and CDR2 YNNKEL (reference sequence). This chain's CDR3 is CASSPSGDHGEQYF. Written as DNA, the CDR3 is TGTGCCAGCAGCCCCAGCGGGGATCATGGTGAGCAGTACTTC.

This clone was seen a few times. The V and J genes are TRBV11-3 and TRBJ2-7; 7 positions match TRBD1. CDR1 SGHNT and CDR2 YENEEA come from the germline V gene. The V gene end was trimmed by 5 bases and the J gene end by 0 bases; junction bases not matched to a gene: 4. The length of the CDR3 is 14 residues. CDR3 amino acids: CASSPTGSSYEQYF. As DNA, the CDR3 is TGTGCCAGCAGCCCGACAGGGAGCTCCTACGAGCAGTACTTC. The full variable domain, completed using reference TRBV11-3 and TRBJ2-7, is EAGVVQSPRYKIIEKKQPVAFWCNPISGHNTLYWYLQNLGQGPELLIRYENEEAVDDSQLPKDRFSAERLKGVDSTLKIQPAELGDSAVYLCASSPTGSSYEQYFGPGTRLTVT.

This rearrangement joins TRBV6-1 to TRBJ1-5; 9 bases match TRBD1. Germline trimming cut 4 bases from V and 0 bases from J; bases unmatched to any gene: 4. Germline CDR1 is MNHNS and CDR2 is SASEGT. The CDR3 is made up of 16 amino acids. In DNA form, the CDR3 reads TGTGCCAGCAGTGGCCACAGGGGGCTTAGCAATCAGCCCCAGCATTTT. Its protein is CASSGHRGLSNQPQHF.

This clone was seen once. The chain links TRBV5-1 to TRBJ2-1, with a weak D call TRBD2 (6 bases). The CDR3 has 16 amino acids. V was trimmed by 0 bases and J by 2 bases, leaving 12 bases between them. The V gene's germline CDR1 is SGHRS and CDR2 YFSETQ. CDR3 nucleotides: TGCGCCAGCAGCTTGGCGGGGGACTTTGCCTACAATGAGCAGTTCTTC. Amino acid sequence: CASSLAGDFAYNEQFF.

The chain employs TRBV2 and TRBJ2-3, with D perhaps matching TRBD1 or TRBD2 (6 bases each). The CDR3 length is 14 residues. The germline CDR1 and CDR2 sequences are SNHLY and FYNNEI. V dropped 4 bases and J dropped 3 bases, with 11 bases sitting between them. This CDR3 is CASSGGGPTDTQYF. The CDR3 DNA reads as TGTGCCAGCAGTGGAGGGGGGCCGACAGATACGCAGTATTTT.

The chain has TRBV5-1 and TRBJ2-1, with 9 bases fitting TRBD1. The ends lost 5 bases at V and 8 bases at J; junction bases unmatched: 5. Germline lookup yields CDR1 SGHRS and CDR2 YFSETQ. The CDR3 is 13 amino acids. The CDR3, as DNA: TGCGCCAGCAGACATACAGGGGGCCATGAGCAGTTCTTC. It is translated as CASRHTGGHEQFF. Full variable domain (remainder filled in from reference TRBV5-1 and TRBJ2-1): KAGVTQTPRYLIKTRGQQVTLSCSPISGHRSVSWYQQTPGQGLQFLFEYFSETQRNKGNFPGRFSGRQFSNSRSEMNVSTLELGDSALYLCASRHTGGHEQFFGPGTRLTVL.

This chain connects TRBV7-2 to TRBJ2-2; D gene unclear. V lost 1 base and J 5 bases, leaving 2 bases between the germline ends. Germline-derived CDR1 and CDR2 are SGHTA and FQGNSA. The CDR3 has 12 residues. As DNA, the CDR3 is TGTGCCAGCAGCTTAGTTACCGGGGAGCTGTTTTTT. Its protein is CASSLVTGELFF.

The count of this clone is one. V gene TRBV7-2 combines with J gene TRBJ1-2; a weak D match, TRBD1 (5 bases). Germline V gives CDR1 SGHTA, CDR2 FQGNSA. Trimming took off 5 bases at V and 8 bases at J, with 15 bases between the two ends. The CDR3 contains 13 residues. The chain's CDR3 is CASSGATEGGYTF. The CDR3, as DNA: TGTGCCAGCAGCGGGGCAACGGAAGGGGGCTACACCTTC.

The chain joins TRBV23-1 to TRBJ2-5; D gene uncertain. TRBV23-1 belongs to the ORF category, with a function that is uncertain. The CDR3 has 16 residues. Between the trimmed V and J ends, which lost 2 bases and 3 bases, there was a span of 16 bases. CDR3: CASSQDGLWLEETQYF. The DNA for the CDR3 is TGCGCCAGCAGTCAAGATGGTCTCTGGTTAGAAGAGACCCAGTACTTC.

The V and J genes are TRBV28 and TRBJ2-7; D unclear. The CDR3 contains 13 residues. V lost 2 bases, J lost 3 bases, and 8 bases lay in between. Germline V gene data show CDR1 as MDHEN and CDR2 as SYDVKM. CDR3: CASSLKRNYEQYF. The CDR3 coding sequence is TGTGCCAGCAGTTTAAAACGGAACTACGAGCAGTACTTC.

The chain recombines TRBV11-2 with TRBJ2-1; no clear D. Germline V gene lookup returns CDR1 SGHAT and CDR2 FQNNGV. V was trimmed by 2 bases and J by 0 bases, leaving 8 bases between them. The length of the CDR3 is 15 residues. CDR3 loop: CASSLRPSSYNEQFF. CDR3 coding DNA: TGTGCCAGCAGCTTAAGACCGAGCTCCTACAATGAGCAGTTCTTC. Full variable domain (outside the CDR3, taken from reference TRBV11-2 and TRBJ2-1): EAGVAQSPRYKIIEKRQSVAFWCNPISGHATLYWYQQILGQGPKLLIQFQNNGVVDDSQLPKDRFSAERLKGVDSTLKIQPAKLEDSAVYLCASSLRPSSYNEQFFGPGTRLTVL.